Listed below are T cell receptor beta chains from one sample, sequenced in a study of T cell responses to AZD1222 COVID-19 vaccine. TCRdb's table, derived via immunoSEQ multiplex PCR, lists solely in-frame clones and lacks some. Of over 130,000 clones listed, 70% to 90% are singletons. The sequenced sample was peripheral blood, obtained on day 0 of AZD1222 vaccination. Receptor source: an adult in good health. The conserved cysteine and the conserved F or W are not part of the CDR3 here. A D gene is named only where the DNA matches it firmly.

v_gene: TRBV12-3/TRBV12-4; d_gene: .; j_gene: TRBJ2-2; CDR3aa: ASPRDGTGELF
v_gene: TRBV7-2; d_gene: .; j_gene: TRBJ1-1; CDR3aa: ASSDGPLTEAF
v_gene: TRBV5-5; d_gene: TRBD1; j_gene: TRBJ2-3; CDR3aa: ASSFRQGAFDTQY
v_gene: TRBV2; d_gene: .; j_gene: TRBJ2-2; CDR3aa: ASTQAGVTGELF
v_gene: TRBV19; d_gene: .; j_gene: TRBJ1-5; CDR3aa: ASSSLQGSNQPQH
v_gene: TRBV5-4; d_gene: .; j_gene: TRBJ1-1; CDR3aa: ASSTPTRVGMNTEAF
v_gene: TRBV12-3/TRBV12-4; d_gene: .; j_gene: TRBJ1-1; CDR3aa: ASSSLRTAEAF
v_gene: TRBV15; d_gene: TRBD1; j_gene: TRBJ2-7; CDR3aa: ATSPGTGLSYEQY
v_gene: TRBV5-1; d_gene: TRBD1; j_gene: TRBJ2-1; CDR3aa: ASSVPTGGEGYEQF
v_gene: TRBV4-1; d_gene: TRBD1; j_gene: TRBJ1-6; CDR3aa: ASSDTGVSPLH
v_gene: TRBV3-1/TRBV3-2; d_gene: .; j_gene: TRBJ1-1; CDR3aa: ASSQQGTGTEAF
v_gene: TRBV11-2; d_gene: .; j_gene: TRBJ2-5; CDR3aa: ASSFGGNTAGKTQY
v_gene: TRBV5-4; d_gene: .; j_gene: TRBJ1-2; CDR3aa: ASSRDGNYGYT
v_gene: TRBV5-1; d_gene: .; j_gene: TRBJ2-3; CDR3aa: ASAPWRQLRADTQY
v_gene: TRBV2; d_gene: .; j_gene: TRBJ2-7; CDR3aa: ARAHSFDSYEQY
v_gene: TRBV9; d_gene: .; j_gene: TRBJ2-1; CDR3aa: ASSLGRGASYNEQF
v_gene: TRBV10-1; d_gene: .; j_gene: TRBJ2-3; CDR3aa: ASRDDNTDTQY
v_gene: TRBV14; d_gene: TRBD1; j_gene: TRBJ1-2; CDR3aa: ASSQDIRTGRSGYT
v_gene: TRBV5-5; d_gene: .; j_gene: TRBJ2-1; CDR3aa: ASTPGVGNTYNEQF
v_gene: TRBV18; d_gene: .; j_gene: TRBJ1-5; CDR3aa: ASSFVGREQPQH
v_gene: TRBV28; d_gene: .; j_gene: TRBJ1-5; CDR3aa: ASSHRVTSNQPQH
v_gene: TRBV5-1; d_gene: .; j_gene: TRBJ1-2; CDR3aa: ASRTGASNYGYT
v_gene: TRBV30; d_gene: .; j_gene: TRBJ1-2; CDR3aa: AWSVQSPNYGYT
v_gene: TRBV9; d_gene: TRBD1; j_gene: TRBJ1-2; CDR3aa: ASSVGGQTHPIGYT
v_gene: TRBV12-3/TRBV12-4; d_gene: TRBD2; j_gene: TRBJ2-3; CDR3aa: ATGTSGTDTQY
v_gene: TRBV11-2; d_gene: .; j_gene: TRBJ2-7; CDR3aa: ASSSSIVLADEQY
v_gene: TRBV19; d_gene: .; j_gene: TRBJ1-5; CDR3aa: ASSPRTADQPQH
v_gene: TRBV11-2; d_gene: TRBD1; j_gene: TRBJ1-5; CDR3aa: ASSWGTGLQPQH
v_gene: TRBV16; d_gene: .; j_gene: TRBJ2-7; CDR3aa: ASSRSGRKGGPGYEQY
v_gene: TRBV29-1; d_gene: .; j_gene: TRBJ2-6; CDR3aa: SVMGSGANVLT
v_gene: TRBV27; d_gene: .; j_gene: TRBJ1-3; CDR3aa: ASSPFWGGNTIY
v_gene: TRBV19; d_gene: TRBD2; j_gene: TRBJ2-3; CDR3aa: ASSPPISGGPTDTQY
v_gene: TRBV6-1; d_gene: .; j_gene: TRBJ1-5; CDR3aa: ASSDREWGNQPQH
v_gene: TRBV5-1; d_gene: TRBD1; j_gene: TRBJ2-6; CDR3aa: ASSWAVQGPGANVLT
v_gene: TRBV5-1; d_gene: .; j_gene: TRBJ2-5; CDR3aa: ASSLDYQETQY
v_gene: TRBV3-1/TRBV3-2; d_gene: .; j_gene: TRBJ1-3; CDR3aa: ASSRNGDSGNTIY
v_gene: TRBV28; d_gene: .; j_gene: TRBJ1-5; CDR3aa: ASSYPYGESSNQPQH
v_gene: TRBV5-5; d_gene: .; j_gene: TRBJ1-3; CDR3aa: ASSLVNTIY
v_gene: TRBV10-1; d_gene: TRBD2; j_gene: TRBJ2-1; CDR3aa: ASSESFREGEIDEQF
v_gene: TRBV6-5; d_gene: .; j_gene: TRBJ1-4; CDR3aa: ASSYSLGAGPSSLF
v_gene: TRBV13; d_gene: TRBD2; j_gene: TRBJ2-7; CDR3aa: ASSFSGEGTYEQY
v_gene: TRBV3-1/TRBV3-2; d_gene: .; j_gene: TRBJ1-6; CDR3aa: ASSGGPGLSPLH
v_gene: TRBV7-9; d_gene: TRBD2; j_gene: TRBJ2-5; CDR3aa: ASSFDEGLAGEYQETQY
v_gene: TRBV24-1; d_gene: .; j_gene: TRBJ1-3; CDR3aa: ATSDVEGSGNTIY